This T cell receptor beta chain was captured by sequencing in a study of T cell repertoires in cytomegalovirus infection. Study-wide context: Use of recently identified HLA-C-restricted and well-studied HLA-B-restricted CMV epitopes was part of the study. An indication of both CMV infection and matching HLA type came from public TCR beta signatures. Study outcomes and limitations: HLA-C-restricted CMV clonotypes gave the most frequent clonotype in two of eight donors. There were carriers of CMV plus the relevant HLA, and cumulative public TCR beta family frequency identified them.

Trimming removed 10 bases at V and 0 bases at J, with 9 bases between. Per the germline V gene, CDR1 is MNHEY and CDR2 is SVGEGT. The CDR3 sequence is 13 residues long. Each CDR3 protein gets one entry after TCRdb re-called the reads with MiXCR. Of fewer than 1,000,000 distinct CDR3 sequences listed, approximately 32% are singletons. This clonotype was seen only a few times. Its antigen is currently unknown. This rearrangement joins TRBV6-2 or TRBV6-3 to TRBJ2-2, with a weak D call TRBD2 (5 bases). This receptor was obtained from a human donor in good health (CMV status not recorded). Some clones in this sample may be carry-over from other donors' samples. Sequences were derived from cultured CD8+ T cells from PBMCs, sampled from culture after CMV antigen stimulation. CDR3 in amino acids: CAIELANTGELFF. In DNA, the CDR3 is TGTGCCATCGAACTAGCGAACACCGGGGAGCTGTTTTTT.